The 29 T cell receptor beta chains presented below share a single source sample, sequenced in a study of blood T cell repertoires in COVID-19. Only in-frame clones appear in the TCRdb table, and some are missing; sequencing was by immunoSEQ multiplex PCR. The repertoire consists of 60,000 or so clones, with 82% occurring once and the leading ten covering 10% to 15%. Sequencing was carried out using peripheral blood. All receptors come from a human donor in a cohort sampled during active COVID-19.

This chain uses TRBV15 with TRBJ1-2; tentatively, D is TRBD1 (6 bases). The CDR3 has 18 residues. Germline V gives CDR1 LNHNV, CDR2 YYDKDF (reference sequence). Trimming removed 2 bases from V and 6 bases from J, with 25 bases in between. The CDR3 sequence is CATSRSPLGDKPFNGYTF. The CDR3 bases are TGTGCCACCAGCAGATCTCCCTTAGGGGACAAGCCTTTTAATGGCTACACCTTC.

This sequence joins TRBV28 and TRBJ2-2; tentatively, D is TRBD2 (6 bases). Germline V CDR1 and CDR2: MDHEN, SYDVKM. The CDR3 contains 15 residues. V lost 8 bases and J lost 6, with 19 bases in between. The CDR3 coding sequence is TGTGCCAGCTATCGTCCAGCGGGTAGAGCCGGGGAGCTGTTTTTT. This sequence encodes CASYRPAGRAGELFF.

The chain employs TRBV14 and TRBJ1-6; D unclear. CDR1 SGHDN and CDR2 FVKESK come from the germline V gene. Trimming removed 1 base at V and 15 bases at J, with 10 bases between. The CDR3 consists of 12 residues. The CDR3 DNA sequence: TGTGCCAGCAGCCAAGTCGGTTCCCACCTCCACTTT. It yields the protein CASSQVGSHLHF.

V gene TRBV7-6 combines with J gene TRBJ2-1, with a possible D match to TRBD2 (6 bases). The CDR3 is 12 amino acids. Per the germline V gene, CDR1 is SGHVS and CDR2 is FNYEAQ. V was cut by 5 bases and J by 7 bases, with 9 bases left in between. This chain's CDR3 is CASSRTKNEQFF. The CDR3 DNA follows: TGTGCCAGCAGCCGGACTAAAAATGAGCAGTTCTTC.

This clone showed up just a few times. The V gene is TRBV11-2, the J gene TRBJ1-5; 11 positions agree with TRBD1. CDR1 is SGHAT, CDR2 FQNNGV, per germline. V was pared by 5 bases and J by 0 bases, with 9 bases of the junction left unmatched. The CDR3 totals 18 residues. The CDR3 region has the DNA TGTGCCAGCAGCCCCGGGACAGGGGGGATTAATAGCAATCAGCCCCAGCATTTT. This translates into CASSPGTGGINSNQPQHF.

The rearrangement uses TRBV10-3 and TRBJ1-3; TRBD1 might be the D (5 bases). Looked up from germline, CDR1 is ENHRY and CDR2 is SYGVKD. V was trimmed by 11 bases and J by 0 bases, leaving 14 bases between them. The CDR3 extends over 14 amino acids. The CDR3: CAPIHRSSGNTIYF. CDR3 coding DNA: TGTGCCCCGATCCACAGGTCCTCTGGAAACACCATATATTTT.

The rearrangement joins TRBV12-5 to TRBJ1-2; 9 bases agree with TRBD1. This CDR3 is 16 amino acids long. V trimming: 0 bases; J trimming: 2 bases; junction bases outside the gene matches: 4. CDR1 and CDR2 from the germline V gene are LGHNT and FRNRAP. CDR3 residues: CASGLVWGQGNYGYTF. The CDR3 DNA reads TGTGCTAGTGGTTTGGTATGGGGACAGGGAAACTATGGCTACACCTTC.

The chain combines TRBV6-5 with TRBJ1-3, with 7 bases lining up with TRBD1. The V segment lost 6 bases and the J segment 2 bases; nucleotides outside the gene matches: 4. Germline V gives CDR1 MNHEY, CDR2 SVGAGI. This CDR3 contains 14 residues. The CDR3 DNA reads TGTGCCAGCAGGAGACAGGGCGCTGGAAACACCATATATTTT. Translated, it gives CASRRQGAGNTIYF.

This chain joins TRBV18 and TRBJ1-1, with TRBD1 as a possible D gene (6 bases). The CDR3 sequence is 13 residues long. Germline assignment: CDR1 KGHSH and CDR2 LQKENI. Trimming took 5 bases from V and 0 from J, leaving 7 bases between them. CDR3 sequence reads: CASSGDMNTEAFF. CDR3 nucleotide sequence: TGTGCCAGCTCAGGGGACATGAACACTGAAGCTTTCTTT.

This clone was recorded a few times. J is TRBJ2-1 and V is TRBV5-1, with 12 bases lining up with TRBD2. After removal of 5 bases from V and 4 bases from J, the junction contained 10 bases not matched to a gene. Germline V lookup: CDR1 SGHRS, CDR2 YFSETQ. This CDR3 contains 17 residues. CDR3 protein: CASSGSSGGAYYNEQFF. CDR3 nucleotide sequence: TGCGCCAGCAGTGGGTCTAGCGGGGGGGCTTATTACAATGAGCAGTTCTTC.

This clone has only one observation. The rearrangement joins TRBV6-5 to TRBJ2-5; TRBD1 matches 7 bases. Germline V gives CDR1 MNHEY, CDR2 SVGAGI. V gave up 7 bases and J gave up 5 bases; unmatched junction bases: 13. CDR3 length: 15 amino acids. The CDR3 nucleotides read TGTGCCAGCACGGAAAATGAGGGGGCGGTGGAGACCCAGTACTTC. It translates to CASTENEGAVETQYF.

This chain connects TRBV30 to TRBJ2-3, with a possible D match to TRBD1 (6 bases). V lost 4 bases and J 2 bases, leaving 13 bases between the germline ends. Germline CDR1 is GTSNPN and CDR2 is SVGIG (reference sequence). The CDR3 contains 14 residues. CDR3 loop: CAWTGDSLTDTQYF. The CDR3 DNA is TGTGCCTGGACAGGGGATTCTCTCACAGATACGCAGTATTTT. Together with reference TRBV30 and TRBJ2-3, the CDR3 gives the full variable domain: SQTIHQWPATLVQPVGSPLSLECTVEGTSNPNLYWYRQAAGRGLQLLFYSVGIGQISSEVPQNLSASRPQDRQFILSSKKLLLSDSGFYLCAWTGDSLTDTQYFGPGTRLTVL.

The rearrangement links TRBV11-2 to TRBJ1-1, with a tentative D call TRBD1 (6 bases). V dropped 3 bases and J dropped 8 bases, with 22 bases sitting between them. CDR3 size: 16 residues. CDR1 SGHAT and CDR2 FQNNGV come from the germline V gene. CDR3 loop: CASSLRGPTGTGEAFF. The CDR3 coding sequence is TGTGCCAGCAGCTTGAGGGGACCGACGGGAACAGGGGAAGCTTTCTTT.

The chain combines TRBV5-4 with TRBJ1-3; TRBD1 is a possible D gene (6 bases). Germline V gene data show CDR1 as SGHNT and CDR2 as YYREEE (reference sequence). Trimming took off 0 bases at V and 0 bases at J, with 16 bases between the two ends. This CDR3 comprises 18 residues. The CDR3 nucleotides are TGTGCCAGCAGCTTGGGGGGGGGACATACTCTCTCTGGAAACACCATATATTTT. It translates to CASSLGGGHTLSGNTIYF.

The J gene is TRBJ1-4, the V gene TRBV12-3 or TRBV12-4, with D possibly TRBD1 on 6 matching bases. Trimming shortened V by 5 bases and J by 8 bases, and 12 bases separated the two germline ends. This CDR3 has 13 amino acids. Here the CDR3 reads CASSTPGGEKLFF. The CDR3, as DNA: TGTGCCAGCAGTACCCCGGGGGGCGAAAAACTGTTTTTT.

This clone appeared a few times. DNA of the CDR3: TGTGCCAGCAGCCGATTGGTGTCCGGTTCACCCCTCCACTTT. It translates to CASSRLVSGSPLHF. This chain links TRBV14 with TRBJ1-6; no definite D call. V lost 4 bases, J lost 9 bases, and 13 bases lay in between. Germline CDR1 is SGHDN and CDR2 is FVKESK. The CDR3 totals 14 residues.

The rearrangement joins TRBV4-2 to TRBJ2-1; D possibly corresponds to TRBD1 (6 bases). Trimming cost V 1 base and J 6 bases, with 7 bases left between them. Germline-derived CDR1 and CDR2 are LGHNA and YNFKEQ. The CDR3 covers 13 residues. The chain's CDR3 is CASSQGTANEQFF. As DNA, the CDR3 is TGTGCCAGCAGCCAAGGGACAGCCAATGAGCAGTTCTTC.

V is TRBV28 and J is TRBJ2-3, with unresolved D. CDR3 length: 11 residues. Germline CDR1 is MDHEN and CDR2 is SYDVKM. V lost 6 bases to trimming and J lost 4 bases, with 5 bases between them. CDR3 sequence: CASRIADTQYF. In nucleotides, the CDR3 is TGTGCCAGCAGGATAGCAGATACGCAGTATTTT.

V and J are TRBV9 and TRBJ2-7; D unclear. This CDR3 is 12 amino acids long. Trimming shortened V by 3 bases and J by 3 bases, and 7 bases separated the two germline ends. The germline CDR1 and CDR2 sequences are SGDLS and YYNGEE. The CDR3 DNA follows: TGTGCCAGCAGCGGTAACAGCTACGAGCAGTACTTC. Protein sequence: CASSGNSYEQYF.

The chain combines TRBV5-4 with TRBJ1-2, with 12 bases that match TRBD1. V lost 3 bases and J lost 2; bases outside the gene matches: 2. CDR3 length equals 15 residues. Germline V CDR1 and CDR2: SGHNT, YYREEE (reference sequence). The CDR3 sequence is CASSSGTGGNYGYTF. In DNA form, the CDR3 reads TGTGCCAGCAGCTCGGGGACAGGGGGCAACTATGGCTACACCTTC.

This clone appeared a few times. The J gene is TRBJ2-3, the V gene TRBV3-1 (or the pseudogene TRBV3-2), with TRBD2 identical over 13 bases. The CDR3 sequence is 15 residues long. With 4 bases clipped from V and 3 bases from J, the junction kept 1 base outside the gene matches. Germline CDR1 is LGHDT and CDR2 is YNNKEL (reference sequence). In DNA, the CDR3 is TGTGCCAGCAGCCGGGGACTAGCGGGGACAGATACGCAGTATTTT. This sequence encodes CASSRGLAGTDTQYF.

The table lists this clone with a few counts. This chain joins TRBV6-2 or TRBV6-3 and TRBJ2-1; 11 nucleotides match TRBD1. Germline V gene sequence: CDR1 MNHEY, CDR2 SVGEGT. V lost 5 bases and J lost 8; bases outside the gene matches: 11. CDR3 length equals 16 residues. CDR3 in DNA: TGTGCCAGCAGTCACCTCCCGGGACAGGGGGTCGATGAGCAGTTCTTC. This translates into CASSHLPGQGVDEQFF.

The J gene is TRBJ2-7, the V gene TRBV10-3; possibly TRBD1 for D (6 bases). This CDR3 is built from 13 residues. Trimming took off 3 bases at V and 4 bases at J, with 10 bases between the two ends. CDR1 is ENHRY and CDR2 is SYGVKD in the germline V gene. The CDR3 reads CAISEQGWYEQYF. CDR3 in DNA: TGTGCCATCAGTGAACAGGGTTGGTACGAGCAGTACTTC.

The J gene is TRBJ2-1, the V gene TRBV4-1; a possible D gene is TRBD2 (6 bases). CDR3 length: 17 amino acids. The V end was cut by 4 bases, the J end by 6 bases, with 22 bases between. Germline lookup yields CDR1 MGHRA and CDR2 YSYEKL. CDR3 in DNA: TGCGCCAGCAGCCGCCGCTGGGACTCTGGGTGGAGCAATGAGCAGTTCTTC. Its protein is CASSRRWDSGWSNEQFF.

The V gene is TRBV25-1, the J gene TRBJ2-5; D is possibly TRBD1 (6 bases). The length of the CDR3 is 13 residues. V lost 2 bases, J lost 6 bases, and 10 bases lay in between. Germline V gene sequence: CDR1 MGHDK, CDR2 SYGVNS. The CDR3 loop reads CASSEQGLQTQYF. In nucleotides, the CDR3 is TGTGCCAGCAGTGAACAGGGGTTGCAGACCCAGTACTTC.

The chain joins TRBV12-3 or TRBV12-4 to TRBJ1-5; TRBD1 matches at 8 bases. J was trimmed by 4 bases and V by 8 bases; bases with no gene match: 4. The CDR3 is 13 amino acids. DNA for the CDR3: TGTGCCAGCGTCAGGGGGCCTAATCAGCCCCAGCATTTT. Translating gives CASVRGPNQPQHF.

The V and J genes are TRBV27 and TRBJ1-1; TRBD1 agrees at 8 bases. This CDR3 contains 14 residues. Germline V gene lookup returns CDR1 MNHEY and CDR2 SMNVEV (reference sequence). The trim removed 1 base at V and 7 bases at J, leaving 5 bases unmatched. The DNA for the CDR3 is TGTGCCAGCAGTTTATGGCAGGGGGCTGGTGAAGCTTTCTTT. It translates to CASSLWQGAGEAFF.

The chain has TRBV7-9 and TRBJ2-4, with D possibly TRBD1 on 6 matching bases. The V gene lost 5 bases and the J gene lost 0 bases, with 17 bases spanning the gap. The CDR3 spans 17 residues. The germline gives CDR1 SEHNR, CDR2 FQNEAQ (reference sequence). The CDR3 here is CASSPRQAPGAKNIQYF. CDR3 DNA: TGTGCCAGCAGCCCAAGACAGGCCCCCGGAGCCAAAAACATTCAGTACTTC.

J is TRBJ2-5 and V is TRBV5-4; 13 bases fit TRBD2. CDR3 length: 17 amino acids. Germline V gene sequence: CDR1 SGHNT, CDR2 YYREEE (reference sequence). The ends lost 4 bases at V and 2 bases at J; junction bases unmatched: 8. The CDR3 protein is CASSTTSGGAGQETQYF. The CDR3 DNA follows: TGTGCCAGCAGCACCACTAGCGGGGGGGCGGGACAAGAGACCCAGTACTTC.